This TCR beta chain was documented in a study of T cell changes during pregnancy in multiple sclerosis. The method was immunoSEQ multiplex PCR; TCRdb's version includes in-frame clones alone and lacks a portion of them. The table has around 52,000 clones, about 91% seen once. The CDR3 length is 17 residues. Losses at the gene ends were 2 bases for V and 2 bases for J; bases not matched to a gene: 12. The germline V gene has CDR1 GTSNPN and CDR2 SVGIG (reference sequence). V is TRBV30 and J is TRBJ2-3; TRBD2 matches 8 bases. The starting material was CD4+ T cells from peripheral blood mononuclear cells, obtained in the second trimester of pregnancy. The source is a female donor with multiple sclerosis, enrolled in a pregnancy study. The CDR3 sequence is CAWSLVKGGRTTDTQYF. CDR3 nucleotides: TGTGCCTGGAGTCTGGTTAAGGGCGGGAGGACCACAGATACGCAGTATTTT. Together with reference TRBV30 and TRBJ2-3, the CDR3 gives the full variable domain: SQTIHQWPATLVQPVGSPLSLECTVEGTSNPNLYWYRQAAGRGLQLLFYSVGIGQISSEVPQNLSASRPQDRQFILSSKKLLLSDSGFYLCAWSLVKGGRTTDTQYFGPGTRLTVL.